The 10 T cell receptor beta chains below were found in one sample sequenced in a study of response to subunit inactivated influenza vaccine. TCRdb reanalysed the RT-PCR reads using MiXCR and keeps one entry per CDR3 protein. The sample consists of hundreds of thousands of distinct CDR3 sequences, over 9.5% of them appearing once. The sample in question was PBMCs from blood, obtained on the day of vaccination. The receptors here all came from a man aged 50-60 years who received an inactivated influenza vaccine.

The genes are TRBV28 and TRBJ2-1; D possibly matches TRBD1 or TRBD2 (6 bases each). This CDR3 is built from 12 residues. CDR1 is MDHEN and CDR2 is SYDVKM in the germline V gene. For the CDR3, the DNA is TGTGCTGTGGAGGGGGCCTACAATGAGCAGTTCTTC. Amino acid sequence: CAVEGAYNEQFF. Based on the CDR3 plus reference TRBV28 and TRBJ2-1, the full variable domain is DVKVTQSSRYLVKRTGEKVFLECVQDMDHENMFWYRQDPGLGLRLIYFSYDVKMKEKGDIPEGYSVSREKKERFSLILESASTNQTSMYLCAVEGAYNEQFFGPGTRLTVL.

This sequence joins TRBV7-6 and TRBJ2-3, with no clear D. Germline V gene lookup returns CDR1 SGHVS and CDR2 FNYEAQ. V was cut by 2 bases and J by 1 base, with 16 bases left in between. There are 17 residues in the CDR3. The CDR3 DNA reads as TGTGCCAGCAGCTTAACCGTCTCCACGTGGGGCACAGATACGCAGTATTTT. Translated: CASSLTVSTWGTDTQYF.

The sample holds a few counts of this clonotype. V and J are TRBV5-4 and TRBJ2-4; D not resolved. Germline V gene lookup returns CDR1 SGHNT and CDR2 YYREEE (reference sequence). Deletions cut 0 bases from V and 2 bases from J, with 6 bases between. The CDR3 is made up of 14 amino acids. This CDR3 reads CASSLGGSKNIQYF. CDR3 sequence (DNA): TGTGCCAGCAGCTTGGGTGGGTCCAAAAACATTCAGTACTTC.

At least ten counts were recorded for this clonotype. The V and J genes are TRBV12-3 or TRBV12-4 and TRBJ2-7; D unresolved. Trimming removed 3 bases at V and 1 base at J, with 4 bases between. The CDR3 runs 12 residues. The DNA for the CDR3 is TGTGCCAGCAGTTTGGGGTCCTACGAGCAGTACTTC. This encodes CASSLGSYEQYF.

V usage is TRBV12-3 or TRBV12-4 and J usage is TRBJ2-1, with 15 bases matching TRBD2. This CDR3 spans 15 amino acids. V gave up 6 bases and J gave up 4 bases; unmatched junction bases: 1. Here the CDR3 reads CASRGTSGGYNEQFF. For the CDR3, the DNA is TGTGCCAGCAGGGGGACTAGCGGGGGGTACAATGAGCAGTTCTTC.

The chain is built from TRBV20-1 and TRBJ2-1; D is possibly TRBD2 (7 bases). This CDR3 is 16 amino acids long. Germline loops: CDR1 DFQATT, CDR2 SNEGSKA (reference sequence). V shed 1 base and J shed 3 bases, with 16 bases lying between them. CDR3 DNA sequence: TGCAGTGCTAGAGCGGAACGGGGGGCCCACTACAATGAGCAGTTCTTC. Residues: CSARAERGAHYNEQFF.

This clonotype turned up a few times. The chain has TRBV4-3 and TRBJ2-3; D is possibly TRBD1 or TRBD2 (5 bases each). CDR1 and CDR2 from the germline V gene are LGHNA and YSLEER. The ends were cut back, 1 base at V and 0 bases at J, with 11 bases in the middle. The CDR3 is 16 amino acids. The CDR3, as DNA: TGCGCCAGCAGCCAAGCCTCGGGGCCTAGCACAGATACGCAGTATTTT. This codes for CASSQASGPSTDTQYF.

This clonotype turned up a few times. The V call is TRBV7-9, the J call TRBJ2-5, with D unclear. This CDR3 has 15 residues. CDR1 is SEHNR, CDR2 FQNEAQ, per germline (reference sequence). V was shortened by 5 bases and J by 5 bases, with 18 bases between the two germline ends. CDR3 nucleotides: TGTGCCAGCAGCCCCGACCGCCTAAGACGGGAGACCCAGTACTTC. Translated: CASSPDRLRRETQYF. The full variable domain, completed using reference TRBV7-9 and TRBJ2-5, is DTGVSQNPRHKITKRGQNVTFRCDPISEHNRLYWYRQTLGQGPEFLTYFQNEAQLEKSRLLSDRFSAERPKGSFSTLEIQRTEQGDSAMYLCASSPDRLRRETQYFGPGTRLLVL.

This clonotype appeared a few times. The chain employs TRBV9 and TRBJ2-7; possible D gene TRBD2, 6 bases. The CDR3 length is 15 residues. CDR1 and CDR2 (germline): SGDLS, YYNGEE. Trimming removed 1 base from V and 3 bases from J, with 14 bases in between. The DNA of the CDR3 is TGTGCCAGCAGCGTAACGGGACTCCCTGACTACGAGCAGTACTTC. Amino acids: CASSVTGLPDYEQYF.

The gene calls are TRBV7-8 and TRBJ1-3, with 8 positions matching TRBD1. CDR1 is SGHVS and CDR2 is FQNEAQ in the germline V gene. V lost 5 bases, J lost 0 bases, and 6 bases stayed unmatched. The CDR3 has 16 amino acids. CDR3 amino acids: CASSRTQGASGNTIYF. The CDR3 region has the DNA TGTGCCAGCAGCCGAACCCAGGGGGCCTCTGGAAACACCATATATTTT.